This TCR beta chain appears in the sequencing data of a study of T cells in Graves' hyperthyroidism and ophthalmopathy. Of note for this clonotype: Its antigen is unknown.

Study-wide findings and caveats: Separating ophthalmopathy from stable hyperthyroidism was achieved by a 13 V-J model. The model anticipated ophthalmopathy a median approximately 6.5 months pre-onset.

In germline, CDR1 is SNHLY, CDR2 FYNNEI. CDR3 length: 17 amino acids. After removal of 7 bases from V and 8 bases from J, the junction contained 17 bases not matched to a gene. Stable Graves' hyperthyroidism denoted no ophthalmopathy progression over 18 months. PBMCs were obtained from approximately 10 ml fresh peripheral blood. RNA transcripts yielded amplified TCR beta CDR3 regions. The HTBI primer set drove a first-round RT-PCR of the TCR CDR3. In TCRdb, the multiplex PCR reads were re-called with MiXCR into one record per CDR3 protein. The sample contains roughly 93,000 distinct CDR3 sequences, over 50% of which appear only once.

The specimen was blood. The rearrangement joins TRBV2 to TRBJ1-4; 9 nucleotides match TRBD1. The receptor was derived from a woman aged 40-49 years with Graves' hyperthyroidism. CDR3 nucleotide sequence: TGTGCCAGCATTGGACAGGGGAATCGGTTTCGAGTGGAAAAACTGTTTTTT. Translated: CASIGQGNRFRVEKLFF.